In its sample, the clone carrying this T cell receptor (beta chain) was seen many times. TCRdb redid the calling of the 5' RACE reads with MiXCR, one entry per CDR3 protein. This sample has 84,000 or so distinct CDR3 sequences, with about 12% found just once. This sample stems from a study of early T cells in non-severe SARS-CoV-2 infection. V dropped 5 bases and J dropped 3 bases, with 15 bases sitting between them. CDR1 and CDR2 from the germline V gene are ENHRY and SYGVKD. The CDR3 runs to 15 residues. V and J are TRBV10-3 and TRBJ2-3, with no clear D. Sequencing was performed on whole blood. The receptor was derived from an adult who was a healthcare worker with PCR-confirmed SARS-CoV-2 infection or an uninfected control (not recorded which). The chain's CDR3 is CAISTRAPETDTQYF. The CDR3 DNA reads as TGTGCCATCAGTACCCGGGCGCCCGAGACAGATACGCAGTATTTT.